The subject of this entry is one T cell receptor (beta chain). This record comes from a study of PD-1 and CTLA-4 blockade in melanoma. Profiling relied on immunoSEQ multiplex PCR, and the TCRdb table lists in-frame clones only, not all of them. The sample gives 9,500 to 13,000 clones, around four fifths of which show up once; under 35% is in the top ten. Germline CDR1 is MGHRA and CDR2 is YSYEKL. Trimming at V came to 3 bases and at J to 4 bases, leaving 6 bases not matched to a gene. The CDR3 consists of 15 residues. This specimen was CD8+ T cells from peripheral blood, taken from a patient given anti-PD-1 treatment. The source of this sequence is a human donor with melanoma. The gene calls are TRBV4-1 and TRBJ2-1, with 7 bases lining up with TRBD2. The CDR3 DNA is TGCGCCAGCAGCCACACTACTAGCGTTTACAATGAGCAGTTCTTC. This codes for CASSHTTSVYNEQFF.